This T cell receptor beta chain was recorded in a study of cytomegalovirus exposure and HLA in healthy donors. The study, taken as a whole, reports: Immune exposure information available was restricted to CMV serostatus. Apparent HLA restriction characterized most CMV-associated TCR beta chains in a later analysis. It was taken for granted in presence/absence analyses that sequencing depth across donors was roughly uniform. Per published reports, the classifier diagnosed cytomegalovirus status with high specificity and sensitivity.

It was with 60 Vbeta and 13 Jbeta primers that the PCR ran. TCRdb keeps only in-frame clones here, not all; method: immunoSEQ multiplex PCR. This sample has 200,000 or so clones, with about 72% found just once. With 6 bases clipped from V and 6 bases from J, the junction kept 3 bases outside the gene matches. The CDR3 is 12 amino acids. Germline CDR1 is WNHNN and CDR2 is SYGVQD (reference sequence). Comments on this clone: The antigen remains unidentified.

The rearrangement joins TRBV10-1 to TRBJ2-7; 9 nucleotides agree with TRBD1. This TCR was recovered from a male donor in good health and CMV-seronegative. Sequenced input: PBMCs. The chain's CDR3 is CASSGTGPEQYF. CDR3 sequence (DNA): TGCGCCAGCAGCGGGACAGGGCCCGAGCAGTACTTC.